The TCR beta chain under discussion was sequenced for a study of blood T cell repertoires in COVID-19. About the study: Samples taken during acute and convalescent COVID-19 were collected in the United States, Italy and Spain. PBMCs, B-cell-depleted T cells, or T cells provided the cDNA or gDNA that made up the material.

This clone was seen ten or more times. As originally analysed: Reference gene primers were amplified, and this amplification served to estimate nucleated cell counts. The repertoire was sequenced with immunoSEQ multiplex PCR; TCRdb's copy has only in-frame clones and lacks some. That table furnishes V, J and clone size, whereas the DNA furnished D and trimming. Of just under 350,000 clones in the sample, about 90% were seen once. Trimming took 1 base from V and 4 from J; bases not matched to a gene: 12. Germline V CDR1 and CDR2: SGHTA, FQGNSA. The CDR3 has 18 amino acids. Sample: peripheral blood. The sequence derives from a woman in her sixties or seventies with COVID-19, enrolled during active disease. The gene calls are TRBV7-2 and TRBJ2-5; TRBD2 agrees at 10 bases. CDR3 in amino acids: CASSLEPSGGAVGETQYF. CDR3 bases: TGTGCCAGCAGCTTAGAGCCCAGCGGGGGGGCCGTAGGAGAGACCCAGTACTTC. Full variable domain (remainder filled in from reference TRBV7-2 and TRBJ2-5): GAGVSQSPSNKVTEKGKDVELRCDPISGHTALYWYRQSLGQGLEFLIYFQGNSAPDKSGLPSDRFSAERTGGSVSTLTIQRTQQEDSAVYLCASSLEPSGGAVGETQYFGPGTRLLVL.